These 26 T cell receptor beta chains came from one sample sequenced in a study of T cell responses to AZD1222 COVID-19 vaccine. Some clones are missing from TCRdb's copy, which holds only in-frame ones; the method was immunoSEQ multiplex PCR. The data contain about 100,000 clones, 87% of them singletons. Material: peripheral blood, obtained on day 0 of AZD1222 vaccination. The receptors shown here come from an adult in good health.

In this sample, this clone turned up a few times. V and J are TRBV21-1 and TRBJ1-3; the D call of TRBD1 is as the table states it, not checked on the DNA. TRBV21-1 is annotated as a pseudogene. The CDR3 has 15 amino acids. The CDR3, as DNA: TGTGCCAGCAGCAAAGCTTCACACTCTGGAAACACCATATATTTT. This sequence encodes CASSKASHSGNTIYF.

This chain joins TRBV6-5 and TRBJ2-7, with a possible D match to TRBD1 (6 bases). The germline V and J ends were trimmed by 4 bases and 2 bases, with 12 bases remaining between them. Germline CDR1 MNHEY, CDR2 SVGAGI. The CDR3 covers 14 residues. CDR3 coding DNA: TGTGCCAGCAGTTCAGGGGCCCGTACCTACGAGCAGTACTTC. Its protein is CASSSGARTYEQYF.

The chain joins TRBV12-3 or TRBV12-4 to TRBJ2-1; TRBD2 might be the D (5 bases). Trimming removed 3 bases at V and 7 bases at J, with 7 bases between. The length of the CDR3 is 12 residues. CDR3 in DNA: TGTGCCAGCAGTTTCAAGCGGAATGAGCAGTTCTTC. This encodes CASSFKRNEQFF.

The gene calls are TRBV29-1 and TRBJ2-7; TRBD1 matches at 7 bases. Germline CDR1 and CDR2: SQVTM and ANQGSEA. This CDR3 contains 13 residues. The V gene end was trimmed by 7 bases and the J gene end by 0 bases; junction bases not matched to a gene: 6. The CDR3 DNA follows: TGCAGCGCACAGGGGATTAGCTCCTACGAGCAGTACTTC. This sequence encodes CSAQGISSYEQYF.

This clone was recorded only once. The CDR3 region has the DNA TGTGCCATCAGTGATGTGACCTCGGATGCAGGTCAGCCCCAGCATTTT. Residues: CAISDVTSDAGQPQHF. The gene calls are TRBV10-3 and TRBJ1-5; no definite D call. V lost 3 bases, J lost 6 bases, and 18 bases lay in between. The germline CDR1 and CDR2 sequences are ENHRY and SYGVKD. The CDR3 has 16 amino acids.

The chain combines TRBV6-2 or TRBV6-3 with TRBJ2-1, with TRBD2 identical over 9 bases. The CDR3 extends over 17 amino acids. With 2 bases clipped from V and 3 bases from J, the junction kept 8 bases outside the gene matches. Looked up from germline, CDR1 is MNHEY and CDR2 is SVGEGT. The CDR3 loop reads CASSYTLGAGGYNEQFF. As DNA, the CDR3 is TGTGCCAGCAGTTACACCCTCGGAGCGGGAGGCTACAATGAGCAGTTCTTC.

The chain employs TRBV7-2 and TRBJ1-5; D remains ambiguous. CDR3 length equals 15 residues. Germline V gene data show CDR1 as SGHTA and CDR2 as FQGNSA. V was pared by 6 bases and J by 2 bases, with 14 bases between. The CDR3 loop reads CASSVDYTGNQPQHF. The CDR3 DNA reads TGTGCCAGCAGTGTCGATTATACGGGCAATCAGCCCCAGCATTTT.

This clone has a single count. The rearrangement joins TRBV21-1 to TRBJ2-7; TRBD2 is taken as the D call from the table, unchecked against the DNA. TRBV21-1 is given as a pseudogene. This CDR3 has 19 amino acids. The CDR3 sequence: CASSKLGQLAGGPSYEQYF. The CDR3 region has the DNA TGTGCCAGCAGCAAATTAGGCCAACTAGCGGGGGGGCCCTCCTACGAGCAGTACTTC.

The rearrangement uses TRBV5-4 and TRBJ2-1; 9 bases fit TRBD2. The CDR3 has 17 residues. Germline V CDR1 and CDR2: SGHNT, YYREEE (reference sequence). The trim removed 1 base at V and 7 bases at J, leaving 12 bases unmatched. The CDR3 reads CASSLSGGAGGRNEQFF. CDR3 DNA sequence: TGTGCCAGCAGCTTGTCGGGGGGAGCGGGAGGTAGGAATGAGCAGTTCTTC. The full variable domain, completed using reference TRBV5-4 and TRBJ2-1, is ETGVTQSPTHLIKTRGQQVTLRCSSQSGHNTVSWYQQALGQGPQFIFQYYREEENGRGNFPPRFSGLQFPNYSSELNVNALELDDSALYLCASSLSGGAGGRNEQFFGPGTRLTVL.

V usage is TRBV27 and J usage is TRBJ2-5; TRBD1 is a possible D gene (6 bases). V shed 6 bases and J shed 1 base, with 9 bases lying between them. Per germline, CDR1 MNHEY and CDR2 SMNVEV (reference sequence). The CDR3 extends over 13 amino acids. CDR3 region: CASRRDIQETQYF. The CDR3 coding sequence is TGTGCCAGCAGAAGGGACATCCAAGAGACCCAGTACTTC.

The CDR3 bases are TGCGCCAGCAGCTTGGGGCCAGGGGGTAATGAAAAACTGTTTTTT. It encodes CASSLGPGGNEKLFF. V gene TRBV5-1 combines with J gene TRBJ1-4; 7 bases agree with TRBD1. J gave up 4 bases and V 0 bases, and 3 bases lay outside the gene matches. Looked up from germline, CDR1 is SGHRS and CDR2 is YFSETQ. The CDR3 spans 15 residues.

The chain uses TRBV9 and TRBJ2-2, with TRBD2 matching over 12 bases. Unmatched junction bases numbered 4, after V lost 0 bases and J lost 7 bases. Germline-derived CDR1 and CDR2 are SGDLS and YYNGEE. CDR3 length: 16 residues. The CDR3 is CASSVETSGGSGELFF. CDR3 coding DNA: TGTGCCAGCAGCGTAGAGACTAGCGGGGGTAGCGGGGAGCTGTTTTTT.

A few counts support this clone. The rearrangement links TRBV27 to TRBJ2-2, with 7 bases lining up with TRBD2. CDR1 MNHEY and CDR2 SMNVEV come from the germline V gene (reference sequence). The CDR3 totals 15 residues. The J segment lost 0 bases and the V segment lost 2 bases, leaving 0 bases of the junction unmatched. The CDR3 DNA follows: TGTGCCAGCAGTTTACGGGGGGCGAACACCGGGGAGCTGTTTTTT. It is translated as CASSLRGANTGELFF.

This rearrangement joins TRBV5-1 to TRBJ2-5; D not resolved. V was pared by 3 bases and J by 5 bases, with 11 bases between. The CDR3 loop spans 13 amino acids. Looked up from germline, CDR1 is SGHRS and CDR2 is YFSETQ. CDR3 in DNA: TGCGCCAGCAGCTCTTGGGGTTTTGAGACCCAGTACTTC. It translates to CASSSWGFETQYF.

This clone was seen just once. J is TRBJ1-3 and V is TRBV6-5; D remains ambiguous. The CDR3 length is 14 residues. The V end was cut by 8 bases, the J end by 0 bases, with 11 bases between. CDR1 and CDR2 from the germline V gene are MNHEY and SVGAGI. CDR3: CASGIADSGNTIYF. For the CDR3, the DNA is TGTGCCAGCGGAATAGCGGACTCTGGAAACACCATATATTTT.

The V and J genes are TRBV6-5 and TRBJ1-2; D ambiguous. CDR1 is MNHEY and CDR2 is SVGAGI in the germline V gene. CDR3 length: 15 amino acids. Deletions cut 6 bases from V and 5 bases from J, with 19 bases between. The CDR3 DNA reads TGTGCCAGCAGCCGCCTCGCAGCTAAGTCTTATGGCTACACCTTC. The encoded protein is CASSRLAAKSYGYTF.

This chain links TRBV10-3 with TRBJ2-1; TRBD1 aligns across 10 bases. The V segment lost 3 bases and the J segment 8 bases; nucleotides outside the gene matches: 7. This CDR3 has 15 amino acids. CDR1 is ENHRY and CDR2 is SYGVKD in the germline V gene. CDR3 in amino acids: CAISENLGTGDEQFF. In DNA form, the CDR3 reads TGTGCCATCAGTGAAAACCTCGGGACAGGGGATGAGCAGTTCTTC.

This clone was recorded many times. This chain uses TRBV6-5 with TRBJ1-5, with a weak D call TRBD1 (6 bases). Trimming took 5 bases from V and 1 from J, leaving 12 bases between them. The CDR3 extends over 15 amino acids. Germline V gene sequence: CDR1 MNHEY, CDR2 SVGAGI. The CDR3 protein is CASSITGTSNQPQHF. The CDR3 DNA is TGTGCCAGCAGTATCACAGGGACGAGCAATCAGCCCCAGCATTTT.

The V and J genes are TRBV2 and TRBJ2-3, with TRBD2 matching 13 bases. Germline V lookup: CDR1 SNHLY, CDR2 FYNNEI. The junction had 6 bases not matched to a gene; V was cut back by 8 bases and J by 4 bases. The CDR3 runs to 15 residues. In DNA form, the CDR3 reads TGTGCCAGCCGGGGACTAGCGGGAATGTCAGATACGCAGTATTTT. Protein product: CASRGLAGMSDTQYF.

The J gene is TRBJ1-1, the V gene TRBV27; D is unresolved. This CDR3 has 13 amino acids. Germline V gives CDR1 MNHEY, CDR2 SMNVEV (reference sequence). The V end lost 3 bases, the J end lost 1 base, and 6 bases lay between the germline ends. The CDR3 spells CASSFWGNTEAFF. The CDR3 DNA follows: TGTGCCAGCAGTTTCTGGGGGAACACTGAAGCTTTCTTT.

The CDR3 sequence: CASSRGAGRAEAFF. In DNA form, the CDR3 reads TGTGCCAGCTCCCGGGGGGCAGGGAGGGCTGAAGCTTTCTTT. The chain combines TRBV18 with TRBJ1-1; D might be TRBD1 (6 bases). The CDR3 consists of 14 residues. The V and J ends lost 6 bases and 6 bases respectively, with 17 bases between them. Germline lookup yields CDR1 KGHSH and CDR2 LQKENI.

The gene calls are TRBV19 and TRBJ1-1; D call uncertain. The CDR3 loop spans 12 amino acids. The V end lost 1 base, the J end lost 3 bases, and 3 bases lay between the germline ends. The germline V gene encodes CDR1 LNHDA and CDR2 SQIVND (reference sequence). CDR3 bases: TGTGCCAGTAGTATAGCGGACACTGAAGCTTTCTTT. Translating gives CASSIADTEAFF.

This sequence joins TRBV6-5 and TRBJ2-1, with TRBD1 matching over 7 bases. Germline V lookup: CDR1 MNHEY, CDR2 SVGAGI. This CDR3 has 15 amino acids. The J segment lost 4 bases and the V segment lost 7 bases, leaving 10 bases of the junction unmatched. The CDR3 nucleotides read TGTGCCAGCACCCAGACAGGGTCGGGGTACAATGAGCAGTTCTTC. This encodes CASTQTGSGYNEQFF.

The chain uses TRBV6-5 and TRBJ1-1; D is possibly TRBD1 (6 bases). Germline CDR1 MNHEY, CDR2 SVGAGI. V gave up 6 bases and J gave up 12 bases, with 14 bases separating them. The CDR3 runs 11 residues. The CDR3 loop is CASSQGRESFF. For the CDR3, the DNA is TGTGCCAGCAGCCAGGGGAGGGAGTCTTTCTTT.

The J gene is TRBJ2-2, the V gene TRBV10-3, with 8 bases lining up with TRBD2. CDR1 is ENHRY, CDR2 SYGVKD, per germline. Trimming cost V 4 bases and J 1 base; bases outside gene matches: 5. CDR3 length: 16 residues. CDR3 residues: CAISAPGLENTGELFF. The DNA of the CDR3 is TGTGCCATCAGTGCACCGGGACTAGAGAACACCGGGGAGCTGTTTTTT.

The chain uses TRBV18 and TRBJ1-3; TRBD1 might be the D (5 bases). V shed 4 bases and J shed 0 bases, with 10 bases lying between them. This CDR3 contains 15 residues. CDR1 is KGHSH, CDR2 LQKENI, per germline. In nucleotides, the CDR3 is TGTGCCAGCTCACTCGGACATGGCTCTGGAAACACCATATATTTT. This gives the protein CASSLGHGSGNTIYF.